This T cell receptor beta chain was profiled in a study of T cell repertoires in cytomegalovirus infection. Looking at the study overall: Through public TCR beta signatures, both CMV infection and matching HLA type were indicated.

Study-wide findings and caveats: Summed public TCR beta family frequency identified CMV carriers bearing the relevant HLA.

Trimming left V 5 bases short and J 4 bases short, with 20 bases between. There are 16 residues in the CDR3. The germline V gene encodes CDR1 SEHNR and CDR2 FQNEAQ (reference sequence). MiXCR, applied by TCRdb to the reads, yields one record per CDR3 protein. The sample contains more than 650,000 distinct CDR3 sequences, under 40% of which appear only once. The table lists this clonotype with a few counts. Its target is not known. This receptor was identified in a human donor in good health (CMV status not recorded). Some clones in this sample may be carry-over from other donors' samples. The chain joins TRBV7-9 to TRBJ2-5; possibly TRBD2 for D (7 bases). Sequencing was carried out using PBMCs. The CDR3 region has the DNA TGTGCCAGCAGCCCTCCGGGGGGCTATCTCCCAGAGACCCAGTACTTC. It is translated as CASSPPGGYLPETQYF.